The sequence of this T cell receptor beta chain was determined in a study of blood T cell repertoires in COVID-19. The wider study: Spain, Italy and the United States supplied samples that represented acute and convalescent COVID-19. From T cells, B-cell-depleted T cells, or PBMCs came the material, which was cDNA or gDNA.

As originally analysed: Amplified reference gene primers provided the basis for estimating nucleated cell counts. The assay was immunoSEQ multiplex PCR, and TCRdb's table has in-frame clones only and misses some. V and J calls and clone size follow that table, whereas D and trimming were derived from the DNA. Of about 54,000 clones in the sample, 80% to 85% were seen once. Germline-derived CDR1 and CDR2 are LNHDA and SQIVND (reference sequence). This CDR3 region has 15 residues. V was pared by 6 bases and J by 4 bases, with 16 bases between. Sequencing was performed on peripheral blood. The rearrangement uses TRBV19 and TRBJ1-5; no clear D. This receptor was taken from a woman in her sixties or seventies with acute or convalescent COVID-19. The CDR3 nucleotides read TGTGCCAGTAGACATATGTCAGGTGGGAATCAGCCCCAGCATTTT. This codes for CASRHMSGGNQPQHF.